The rows below give T cell receptor beta chains drawn from one sample of a study of tumor T cells in aggressive B-cell lymphoma. TCRdb's table, derived via immunoSEQ multiplex PCR, lists solely in-frame clones and lacks some. The sample has some 9,500 clones, about 82% seen once. Source material: tumor tissue. The receptors derive from an adult with diffuse large B cell lymphoma. Both conserved end residues are part of each CDR3.

TRBJ1-2	TRBV2	CASSEIGTAYNYGYTF
TRBJ2-1	TRBV5-4	CASSLIAGGPSEQFF
TRBJ2-7	TRBV27	CASSSRAGATYEQYF
TRBJ1-1	TRBV11-2	CASSFQGNTEAFF
TRBJ1-1	TRBV7-2	CASSLVTGPYTEAFF
TRBJ2-7	TRBV6-5	CASSNRQGYYEQYF
TRBJ2-7	TRBV5-4	CASSFSGRASYEQYF
TRBJ1-5	TRBV19	CASSIRYEGSLGQPQHF
TRBJ2-3	TRBV12-1	CASSFSSTDTQYF
TRBJ2-2	TRBV4-2	CASTQGAGPGELFF
TRBJ2-7	TRBV11-2	CASSFRTGESYEQYF
TRBJ2-5	TRBV7-6	CASSLVVLAGGETQYF
TRBJ2-1	TRBV28	CASTPSGTYNEQFF
TRBJ2-3	TRBV11-2	CASSQTSGREDTQYF
TRBJ2-7	TRBV28	CASKRRALEQYF
TRBJ1-5	TRBV6-6	CASSYGTGSNQPQHF
TRBJ2-2	TRBV19	CASSITILDSRTGELFF
TRBJ2-5	TRBV19	CASSVDSEETQYF
TRBJ1-5	TRBV4-3	CASSQDRGIGNQPQHF
TRBJ2-1	TRBV7-6	CASSFSLAGGRQQFF
TRBJ1-2	TRBV30	CAWSVSVYGYTF
TRBJ2-7	TRBV5-6	CASSLLAIPVEQYF
TRBJ1-4	TRBV28	CASSFFDRGSANEKLFF
TRBJ1-1	TRBV5-4	CASSFAGQVPSEAFF
TRBJ1-3	TRBV27	CASSWGQGKRRSGNTIYF
NA	TRBV19	CASSIDRGGSDHLYEQYF
TRBJ1-2	TRBV6-5	CASRTGAYGYTF
TRBJ2-7	TRBV7-2	CASSLRQASSYEQYF
TRBJ2-1	TRBV5-3	CARSFPLDRAGSYNEQFF
TRBJ2-1	TRBV9	CASSVAQGANEQFF
TRBJ2-3	TRBV19	CASSIDTATDTQYF
TRBJ2-7	TRBV29-1	CSARKTGGNYEQYF
TRBJ1-2	TRBV27	CASSLTRTANYGYTF
TRBJ2-2	TRBV11-2	CASSLTTRELFF
TRBJ2-7	TRBV19	CATRDTHYEQYF
TRBJ2-7	TRBV16	CASSQDWTAVHEQYF
TRBJ2-5	TRBV10-2	CASQREWGQETQYF
TRBJ1-1	TRBV7-3	CASSLDRYRGSTEAFF
TRBJ2-3	TRBV18	CASSLNLDTQYF
TRBJ2-3	TRBV4-3	CASSQRLAGGPSDTQYF
TRBJ1-5	TRBV6-6	CAARDSDSNQPQHF
TRBJ2-5	TRBV7-3	CASSASGGVTQYF
TRBJ2-3	TRBV6-6	CASSYSAKGTDTQYF
TRBJ2-7	TRBV28	CASRAPGGPREQYF
TRBJ1-1	TRBV5-1	CASRLGQMNTEAFF
TRBJ1-1	TRBV15	CATSRGLGGGAFF
TRBJ2-1	TRBV18	CASSPPLPNEQFF
TRBJ2-1	TRBV30	CASGGNGGYNEQFF
TRBJ1-5	TRBV6-1	CASSETGRHQPQHF
TRBJ2-7	TRBV4-3	CASSHYRGGTYEQYF
TRBJ2-5	TRBV7-2	CASSFLAGKETQYF
TRBJ2-7	TRBV4-2	CASSQEMGQLYEQYF
TRBJ2-7	TRBV7-2	CASSSGSAYEQYF
TRBJ1-2	TRBV2	CASSEGLDRGRGPYGYTF
TRBJ2-7	TRBV18	CASSPGQNYEQYF
TRBJ2-3	TRBV30	CAWSVAADTQYF
TRBJ2-7	TRBV5-4	CASSLFLAGVPYEQYF
TRBJ2-2	TRBV2	CASSVGRDTGELFF
TRBJ2-1	TRBV4-3	CASSQDRTSGYEQFF
TRBJ1-1	TRBV2	CASSETGMAFF